This T cell receptor beta chain was identified in a study of blood T cell repertoires in COVID-19. Study overall: The study drew acute and convalescent COVID-19 samples from the United States, Italy and Spain. In each case, the material was cDNA or gDNA derived from T cells, B-cell-depleted T cells, or PBMCs.

In the original processing: Reference gene primers were amplified, and this amplification served to estimate nucleated cell counts. Libraries were prepared by immunoSEQ multiplex PCR; TCRdb keeps only in-frame clonotypes and omits some of them. V, J and clone size are those of that table, while D and trimming were read from the DNA. The repertoire includes 120,000 to 150,000 clones, about 88% of them detected once, and roughly 5% sits in the top ten. This clone was seen a single time. The V gene lost 0 bases and the J gene lost 0 bases, with 15 bases spanning the gap. The CDR3 totals 17 residues. The V gene's germline CDR1 is MGHRA and CDR2 YSYEKL.

The material sequenced was peripheral blood. The source of this sequence is a human donor in a cohort sampled during active COVID-19. The chain carries TRBV4-1 and TRBJ2-7; a weak D match, TRBD2 (7 bases). CDR3 sequence reads: CASSQDRGGTLSYEQYF. For the CDR3, the DNA is TGCGCCAGCAGCCAAGATAGGGGGGGGACACTCTCCTACGAGCAGTACTTC.